These 18 T cell receptor beta chains were all obtained from the same sample, sequenced in a study of vaccination and CD4 T cells after COVID-19. The antigens of these receptors remain unknown. CD4+ T cells that had been cultured provided DNA sequenced with the Oncomine TCR Beta short-read assay. TCRdb re-called the PCR reads through MiXCR, storing one row per CDR3 protein. This sample carries some 10,000 distinct CDR3 sequences, under 65% of them seen once, and the ten largest clones take around 20%. Treatment reported: approximately 11-day PBMC culture with coronavirus spike peptide pools or control peptides (ViraFEST assay). The sample was CD4+ T cells from blood, cultured in vitro. All receptors derive from a human donor who had recovered from COVID-19.

This chain links TRBV5-1 with TRBJ1-1, with D possibly matching TRBD1 (5 bases). Germline lookup yields CDR1 SGHRS and CDR2 YFSETQ. The CDR3 spans 14 residues. Trimming pared 0 bases from V and 2 bases from J, leaving 8 bases between. The CDR3 DNA reads as TGCGCCAGCAGCTTGGGGGGGTCAAACACTGAAGCTTTCTTT. Residues: CASSLGGSNTEAFF.

CDR3 residues: CASSVSGDYSNQPQHF. The CDR3, as DNA: TGTGCCAGTAGTGTCTCGGGAGATTATAGCAATCAGCCCCAGCATTTT. The rearrangement joins TRBV19 to TRBJ1-5; D is undetermined. Germline V gene sequence: CDR1 LNHDA, CDR2 SQIVND (reference sequence). This CDR3 is built from 16 residues. Trimming shortened V by 5 bases and J by 0 bases, and 14 bases separated the two germline ends.

The chain couples TRBV27 to TRBJ1-5; 10 nucleotides align to TRBD1. CDR3 length: 17 residues. The germline CDR1 and CDR2 sequences are MNHEY and SMNVEV (reference sequence). V lost 4 bases and J lost 6; bases outside the gene matches: 12. CDR3 sequence reads: CASSSAKGQGSTQPQHF. The CDR3 region has the DNA TGTGCCAGCAGTTCCGCCAAGGGACAGGGGTCCACTCAGCCCCAGCATTTT.

This clonotype was detected only a few times. The rearrangement links TRBV27 to TRBJ2-3, with 10 bases that match TRBD2. V shed 6 bases, J shed 5 bases, and the junction held 11 bases outside the gene matches. The CDR3 loop spans 16 amino acids. CDR1 and CDR2 (germline): MNHEY, SMNVEV (reference sequence). As DNA, the CDR3 is TGTGCCAGCAGACCCATGAGCGGGGGGGCTGAAGATACGCAGTATTTT. Translating it yields CASRPMSGGAEDTQYF.

This rearrangement joins TRBV19 to TRBJ1-3; 7 bases are shared with TRBD1. The CDR3 runs to 15 residues. Germline V gene data show CDR1 as LNHDA and CDR2 as SQIVND (reference sequence). Trimming cost V 1 base and J 7 bases; bases outside gene matches: 7. In nucleotides, the CDR3 is TGTGCCAGTAGTATAGTGTGGGACAGCCGCAACACCATATATTTT. Its translation: CASSIVWDSRNTIYF.

The chain joins TRBV6-5 to TRBJ1-2, with unresolved D. This CDR3 contains 14 residues. Trimming removed 0 bases from V and 3 bases from J, with 8 bases in between. Germline lookup yields CDR1 MNHEY and CDR2 SVGAGI. The CDR3: CASSYSAGYYGYTF. DNA of the CDR3: TGTGCCAGCAGTTACTCAGCCGGATACTATGGCTACACCTTC.

The chain uses TRBV2 and TRBJ1-5, with 9 bases matching TRBD1. The V gene's germline CDR1 is SNHLY and CDR2 FYNNEI. With 6 bases clipped from V and 2 bases from J, the junction kept 14 bases outside the gene matches. The CDR3 sequence is 18 residues long. CDR3 residues: CASSHSRDRVRGNQPQHF. The CDR3 bases are TGTGCCAGCAGCCATTCCCGGGACAGGGTTCGGGGCAATCAGCCCCAGCATTTT.

V is TRBV5-1 and J is TRBJ2-2; D is perhaps TRBD1 or TRBD2 (6 bases each). CDR1 and CDR2 from the germline V gene are SGHRS and YFSETQ. The CDR3 loop spans 13 amino acids. V gave up 5 bases and J gave up 4 bases, with 9 bases separating them. The CDR3 sequence is CASSGGPTGELFF. The CDR3 DNA reads as TGCGCCAGCAGTGGGGGGCCCACCGGGGAGCTGTTTTTT.

The chain couples TRBV6-5 to TRBJ1-2; no firm D call. Deletions cut 0 bases from V and 4 bases from J, with 12 bases between. Germline loops: CDR1 MNHEY, CDR2 SVGAGI. This CDR3 is 15 amino acids long. The CDR3 is CASSYSPYSLYGYTF. CDR3 DNA sequence: TGTGCCAGCAGTTACTCGCCGTATTCTCTCTATGGCTACACCTTC.

This chain links TRBV3-1 with TRBJ2-7; D perhaps matches TRBD1 (5 bases). Trimming shortened V by 1 base and J by 5 bases, and 12 bases separated the two germline ends. This CDR3 is 14 amino acids long. Germline V gives CDR1 LGHDT, CDR2 YNNKEL (reference sequence). CDR3 residues: CASSQVPQADEQYF. The CDR3 DNA reads as TGTGCCAGCAGCCAAGTCCCACAGGCAGACGAGCAGTACTTC.

This chain connects TRBV6-1 to TRBJ2-7; D not resolved. Germline assignment: CDR1 MNHNS and CDR2 SASEGT. The germline V and J ends were trimmed by 3 bases and 3 bases, with 12 bases remaining between them. There are 14 residues in the CDR3. CDR3 sequence reads: CASSEGRTFYEQYF. The CDR3 DNA reads as TGTGCCAGCAGTGAGGGTCGGACCTTCTACGAGCAGTACTTC.

The chain has TRBV27 and TRBJ2-3, with 8 bases fitting TRBD1. Germline V gene sequence: CDR1 MNHEY, CDR2 SMNVEV (reference sequence). The CDR3 consists of 15 residues. Trimming cost V 5 bases and J 1 base; bases outside gene matches: 5. The chain's CDR3 is CASSGQGIGTDTQYF. The CDR3 region has the DNA TGTGCCAGCAGTGGACAGGGCATCGGCACAGATACGCAGTATTTT.

The table lists this clonotype with a few counts. This sequence joins TRBV6-2 or TRBV6-3 and TRBJ2-3, with TRBD2 as a possible D gene (7 bases). Germline CDR1 MNHEY, CDR2 SVGEGT. CDR3 length equals 15 residues. Trimming shortened V by 7 bases and J by 6 bases, and 20 bases separated the two germline ends. The CDR3 region is CASTPRGLSRDTQYF. In DNA, the CDR3 is TGTGCCAGCACTCCGCGGGGGCTGTCCCGGGATACGCAGTATTTT.

V usage is TRBV15 and J usage is TRBJ2-5, with a tentative D call TRBD2 (6 bases). With 7 bases removed from V and 5 bases from J, the gap between germline ends came to 17 bases. Germline assignment: CDR1 LNHNV and CDR2 YYDKDF (reference sequence). The CDR3 is 14 residues long. DNA for the CDR3: TGTGCCACCACCAAGGGAGGCGGGGTGGAGACCCAGTACTTC. It codes for CATTKGGGVETQYF.

This clonotype was seen a single time. The rearrangement links TRBV4-1 to TRBJ2-6, with D hard to call. Germline CDR1 reads MGHRA; CDR2 reads YSYEKL. V gave up 4 bases and J gave up 4 bases, with 5 bases separating them. CDR3 length: 13 amino acids. The chain's CDR3 is CASSPPGANVLTF. In nucleotides, the CDR3 is TGCGCCAGCAGCCCCCCCGGGGCCAACGTCCTGACTTTC.

V usage is TRBV19 and J usage is TRBJ2-3; D not certain. V was shortened by 3 bases and J by 6 bases, with 4 bases between the two germline ends. Germline CDR1 is LNHDA and CDR2 is SQIVND (reference sequence). The CDR3 runs 11 residues. The DNA for the CDR3 is TGTGCCAGTAGTATGGGCGATACGCAGTATTTT. This translates into CASSMGDTQYF. Full variable domain (rest looked up from reference TRBV19 and TRBJ2-3): DGGITQSPKYLFRKEGQNVTLSCEQNLNHDAMYWYRQDPGQGLRLIYYSQIVNDFQKGDIAEGYSVSREKKESFPLTVTSAQKNPTAFYLCASSMGDTQYFGPGTRLTVL.

This clonotype appeared a single time. Here the CDR3 reads CASSYSPYAKNIQYF. The CDR3 nucleotides are TGTGCCAGCAGTTACTCCCCGTACGCCAAAAACATTCAGTACTTC. The chain combines TRBV6-5 with TRBJ2-4; D is ambiguous. Germline loops: CDR1 MNHEY, CDR2 SVGAGI. The CDR3 totals 15 residues. V lost 0 bases and J 1 base, leaving 7 bases between the germline ends.

This clonotype is medium-sized in the sample. In nucleotides, the CDR3 is TGTGCCACTGTTCGCAGCTTCGGGACTAGCGGCACCCAAGAGACCCAGTACTTC. It translates to CATVRSFGTSGTQETQYF. The rearrangement links TRBV24-1 to TRBJ2-5, with 11 nucleotides matching TRBD2. Per the germline V gene, CDR1 is KGHDR and CDR2 is SFDVKD. Germline trimming cut 10 bases from V and 1 base from J; bases unmatched to any gene: 16. The CDR3 extends over 18 amino acids.